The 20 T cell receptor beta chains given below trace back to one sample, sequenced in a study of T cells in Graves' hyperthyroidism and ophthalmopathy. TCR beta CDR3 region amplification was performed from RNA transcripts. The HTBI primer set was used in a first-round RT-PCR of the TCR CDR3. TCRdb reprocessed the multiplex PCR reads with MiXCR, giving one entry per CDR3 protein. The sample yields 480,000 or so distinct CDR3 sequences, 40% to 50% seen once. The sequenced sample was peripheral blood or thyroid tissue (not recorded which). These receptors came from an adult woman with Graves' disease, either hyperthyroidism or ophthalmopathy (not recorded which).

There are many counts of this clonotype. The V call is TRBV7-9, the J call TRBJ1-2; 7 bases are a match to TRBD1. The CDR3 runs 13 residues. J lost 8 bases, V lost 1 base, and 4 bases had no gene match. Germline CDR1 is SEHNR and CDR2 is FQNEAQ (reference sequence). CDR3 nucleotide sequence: TGTGCCAGCAGCTTAGGACAGGGAGAAGGCTACACCTTC. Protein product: CASSLGQGEGYTF.

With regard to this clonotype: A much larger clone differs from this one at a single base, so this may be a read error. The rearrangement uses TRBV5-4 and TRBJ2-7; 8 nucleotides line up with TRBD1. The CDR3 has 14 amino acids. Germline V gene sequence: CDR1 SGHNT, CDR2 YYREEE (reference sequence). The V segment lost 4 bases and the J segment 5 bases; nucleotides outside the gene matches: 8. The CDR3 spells CASSRETGADEQYF. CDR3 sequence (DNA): TGTGCCAGCAGCCGTGAGACAGGGGCTGACGAGCAGTACTTC. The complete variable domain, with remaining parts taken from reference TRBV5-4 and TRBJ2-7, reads ETGVTQSPTHLIKTRGQQVTLRCSSQSGHNTVSWYQQALGQGPQFIFQYYREEENGRGNFPPRFSGLQFPNYSSELNVNALELDDSALYLCASSRETGADEQYFGPGTRLTVT.

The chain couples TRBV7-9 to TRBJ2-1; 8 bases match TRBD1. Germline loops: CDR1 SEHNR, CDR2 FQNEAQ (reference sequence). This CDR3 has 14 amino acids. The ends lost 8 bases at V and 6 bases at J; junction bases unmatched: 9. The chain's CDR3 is CASWTGCNSNEQFF. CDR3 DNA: TGTGCCAGCTGGACAGGGTGTAACTCCAATGAGCAGTTCTTC.

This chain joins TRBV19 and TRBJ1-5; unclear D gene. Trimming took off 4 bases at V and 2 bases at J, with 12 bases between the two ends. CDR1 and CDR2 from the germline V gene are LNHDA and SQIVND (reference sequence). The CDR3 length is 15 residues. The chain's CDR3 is CASSKTGIRNQPQHF. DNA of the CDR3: TGTGCCAGTAGTAAAACCGGGATCCGCAATCAGCCCCAGCATTTT.

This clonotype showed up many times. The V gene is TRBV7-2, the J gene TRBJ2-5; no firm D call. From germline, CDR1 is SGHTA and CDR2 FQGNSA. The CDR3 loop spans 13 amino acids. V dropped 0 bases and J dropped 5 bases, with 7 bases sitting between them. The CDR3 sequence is CASSLAVHETQYF. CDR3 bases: TGTGCCAGCAGCTTAGCGGTCCACGAGACCCAGTACTTC.

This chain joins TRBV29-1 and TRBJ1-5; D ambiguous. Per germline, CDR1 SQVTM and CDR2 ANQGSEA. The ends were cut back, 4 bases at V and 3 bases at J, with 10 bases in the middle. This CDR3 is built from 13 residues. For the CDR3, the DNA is TGCAGCGTTGGGGCAGGCAACAATCAGCCCCAGCATTTT. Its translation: CSVGAGNNQPQHF.

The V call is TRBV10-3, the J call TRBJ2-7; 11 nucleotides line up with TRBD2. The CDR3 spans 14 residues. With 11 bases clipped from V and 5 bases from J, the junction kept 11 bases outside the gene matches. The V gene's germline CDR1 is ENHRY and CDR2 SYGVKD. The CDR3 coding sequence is TGTGCCGGACGATTAGCGGGAGGGTCTCACGAGCAGTACTTC. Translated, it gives CAGRLAGGSHEQYF.

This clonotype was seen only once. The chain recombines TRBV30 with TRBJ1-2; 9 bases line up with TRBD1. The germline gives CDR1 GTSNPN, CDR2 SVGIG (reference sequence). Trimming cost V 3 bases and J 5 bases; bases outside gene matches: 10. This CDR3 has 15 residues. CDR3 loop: CAWRVLGQGGYGYTF. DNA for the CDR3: TGTGCCTGGAGAGTCCTGGGACAGGGAGGGTATGGCTACACCTTC. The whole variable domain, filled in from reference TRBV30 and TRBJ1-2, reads SQTIHQWPATLVQPVGSPLSLECTVEGTSNPNLYWYRQAAGRGLQLLFYSVGIGQISSEVPQNLSASRPQDRQFILSSKKLLLSDSGFYLCAWRVLGQGGYGYTFGSGTRLTVV.

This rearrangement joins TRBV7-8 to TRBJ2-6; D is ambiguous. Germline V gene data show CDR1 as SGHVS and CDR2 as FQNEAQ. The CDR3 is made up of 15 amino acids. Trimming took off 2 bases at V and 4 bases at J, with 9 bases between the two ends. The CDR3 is CASSLKGLGANVLTF. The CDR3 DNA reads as TGTGCCAGCAGCTTAAAGGGTCTCGGGGCCAACGTCCTGACTTTC. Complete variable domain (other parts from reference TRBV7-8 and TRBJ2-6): GAGVSQSPRYKVAKRGQDVALRCDPISGHVSLFWYQQALGQGPEFLTYFQNEAQLDKSGLPSDRFFAERPEGSVSTLKIQRTQQEDSAVYLCASSLKGLGANVLTFGAGSRLTVL.

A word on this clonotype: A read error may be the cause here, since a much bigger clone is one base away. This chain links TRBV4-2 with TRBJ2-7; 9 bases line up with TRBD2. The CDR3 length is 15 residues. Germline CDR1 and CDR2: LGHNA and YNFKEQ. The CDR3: CASGQDLVGGRAKYF. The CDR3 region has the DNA TGTGCCAGCGGCCAAGATCTTGTTGGCGGGAGGGCCAAGTACTTC.

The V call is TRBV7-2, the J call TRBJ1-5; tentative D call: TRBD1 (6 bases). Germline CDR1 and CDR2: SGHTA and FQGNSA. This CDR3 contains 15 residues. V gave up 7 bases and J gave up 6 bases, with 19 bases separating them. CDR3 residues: CASNTAGAGGQPQHF. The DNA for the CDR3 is TGTGCCAGCAACACGGCGGGGGCGGGGGGTCAGCCCCAGCATTTT.

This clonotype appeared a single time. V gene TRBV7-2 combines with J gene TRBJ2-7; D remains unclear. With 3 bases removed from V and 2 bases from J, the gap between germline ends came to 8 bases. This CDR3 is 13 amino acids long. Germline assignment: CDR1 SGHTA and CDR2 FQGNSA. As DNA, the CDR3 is TGTGCCAGCAGCTTTTGGGCAGCCTACGAGCAGTACTTC. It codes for CASSFWAAYEQYF.

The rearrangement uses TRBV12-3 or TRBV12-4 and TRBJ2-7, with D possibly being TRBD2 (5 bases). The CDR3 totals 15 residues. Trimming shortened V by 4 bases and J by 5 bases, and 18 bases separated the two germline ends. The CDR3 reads CASSSSASGDDEQYF. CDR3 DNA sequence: TGTGCCAGCAGTTCCTCTGCGTCCGGGGATGACGAGCAGTACTTC.

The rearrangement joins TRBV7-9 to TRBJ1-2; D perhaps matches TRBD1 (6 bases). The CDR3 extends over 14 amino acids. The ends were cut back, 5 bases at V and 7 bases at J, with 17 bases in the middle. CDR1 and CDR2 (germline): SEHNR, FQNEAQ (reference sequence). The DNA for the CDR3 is TGTGCCAGCAGCAGCCAAATGGACAGTCGTGGCTACACCTTC. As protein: CASSSQMDSRGYTF.

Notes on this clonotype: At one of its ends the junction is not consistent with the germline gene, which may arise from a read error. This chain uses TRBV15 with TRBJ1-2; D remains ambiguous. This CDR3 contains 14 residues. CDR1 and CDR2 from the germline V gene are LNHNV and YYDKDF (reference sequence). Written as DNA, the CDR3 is TGTGCCGCCAGCAGCGAGGGTACAGCCTATGGCTACACCTTC. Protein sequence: CAASSEGTAYGYTF.

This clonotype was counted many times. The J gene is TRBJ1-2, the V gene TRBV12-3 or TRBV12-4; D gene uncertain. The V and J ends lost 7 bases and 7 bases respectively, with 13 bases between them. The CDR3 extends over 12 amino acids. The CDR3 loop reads CASTILIGGYTF. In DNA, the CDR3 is TGTGCCAGCACTATCCTGATAGGTGGCTACACCTTC.

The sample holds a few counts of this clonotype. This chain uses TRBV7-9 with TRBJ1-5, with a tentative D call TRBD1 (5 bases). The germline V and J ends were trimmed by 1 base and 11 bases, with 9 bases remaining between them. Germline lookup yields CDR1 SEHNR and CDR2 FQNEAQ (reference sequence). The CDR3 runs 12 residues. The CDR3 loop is CASSLVGGAQHF. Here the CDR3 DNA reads TGTGCCAGCAGCTTAGTGGGGGGTGCCCAGCATTTT.

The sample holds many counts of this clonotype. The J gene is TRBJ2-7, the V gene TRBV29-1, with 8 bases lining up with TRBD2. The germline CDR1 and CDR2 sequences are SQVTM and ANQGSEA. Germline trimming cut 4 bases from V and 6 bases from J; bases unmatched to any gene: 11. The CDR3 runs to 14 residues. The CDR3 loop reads CSVANGLASGEQYF. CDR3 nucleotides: TGCAGCGTTGCTAATGGACTAGCCTCAGGCGAGCAGTACTTC.

For the CDR3, the DNA is TGTGCCAGCAACCCAGGGGGCGCGGGTTCACCCCTCCACTTT. Translating gives CASNPGGAGSPLHF. This chain links TRBV12-3 or TRBV12-4 with TRBJ1-6, with 8 nucleotides matching TRBD1. The CDR3 sequence is 14 residues long. The J segment lost 9 bases and the V segment lost 7 bases, leaving 8 bases of the junction unmatched.

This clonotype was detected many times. CDR3 bases: TGTGCCAGCAGCTTAGGTATAGCGGGAGGGCTCTACGAGCAGTACTTC. The encoded protein is CASSLGIAGGLYEQYF. This chain joins TRBV7-2 and TRBJ2-7, with 11 bases lining up with TRBD2. Germline V CDR1 and CDR2: SGHTA, FQGNSA. After removal of 1 base from V and 3 bases from J, the junction contained 5 bases not matched to a gene. This CDR3 region has 16 residues. The full variable domain, with the rest looked up from reference TRBV7-2 and TRBJ2-7, is GAGVSQSPSNKVTEKGKDVELRCDPISGHTALYWYRQSLGQGLEFLIYFQGNSAPDKSGLPSDRFSAERTGGSVSTLTIQRTQQEDSAVYLCASSLGIAGGLYEQYFGPGTRLTVT.